The 29 T cell receptor beta chains reported below all come from one sample, sequenced in a study of prognosis after radiotherapy for stage I lung cancer (dated by TCRdb to the early 2020s). The listed sequencing device is Illumina HiSeq 3000. Two rounds of multiplex PCR on genomic DNA were used to amplify the TCR beta CDR3 region. In the first round of PCR, primers specific to each TRBV and TRBJ gene were used, and the primer sequences are filed in Chinese patent CN105087789A. TCRdb handled the public reads itself, with Q25 trimming in fastp and clone calling in MiXCR, and kept productive beta chains. Here each entry gathers all rows of one CDR3 protein and keeps the most common genes and DNA. The sample table contains under 50,000 distinct CDR3 sequences; only one count was recorded for roughly a quarter of them. The ten top clones hold less than 30% of the sample. Sequencing was performed on PBMCs, taken before or after stereotactic body radiation therapy (not recorded which). The receptors were gathered from a donor at least 50 years old with non-small cell lung cancer.

This clonotype was observed a few times. The rearrangement uses TRBV11-2 and TRBJ2-7; 8 bases align to TRBD2. This CDR3 spans 14 amino acids. The V and J ends lost 8 bases and 1 base, in that order; junction bases with no gene match: 7. Germline CDR1 reads SGHAT; CDR2 reads FQNNGV. CDR3 region: CASPRGGRSYEQYF. In DNA form, the CDR3 reads TGTGCCAGCCCACGGGGGGGTCGATCCTACGAGCAGTACTTC.

This clonotype was counted many times. The chain is built from TRBV6-5 and TRBJ2-1; 10 positions match TRBD2. CDR3 length: 18 amino acids. V was pared by 0 bases and J by 0 bases, with 5 bases of the junction left unmatched. Germline CDR1 and CDR2: MNHEY and SVGAGI. The CDR3 loop reads CASSYSIPSGSSYNEQFF. DNA of the CDR3: TGTGCCAGCAGTTACTCGATACCTAGCGGGAGCTCCTACAATGAGCAGTTCTTC.

This clonotype showed up many times. The chain combines TRBV6-5 with TRBJ2-2; D not resolved. Trimming cost V 0 bases and J 5 bases, with 10 bases left between them. The CDR3 consists of 15 residues. From germline, CDR1 is MNHEY and CDR2 SVGAGI. This CDR3 reads CASSYSGWETGELFF. The CDR3 region has the DNA TGTGCCAGCAGTTACTCGGGGTGGGAAACCGGGGAGCTGTTTTTT.

This clonotype was seen at least ten times. The V and J genes are TRBV5-1 and TRBJ1-4; the D is unclear. CDR1 is SGHRS, CDR2 YFSETQ, per germline. The CDR3 runs to 14 residues. Trimming cost V 0 bases and J 4 bases, with 7 bases left between them. The DNA for the CDR3 is TGCGCCAGCAGCTTGGGCAGTAATAATGAAAAACTGTTTTTT. It translates to CASSLGSNNEKLFF.

In this sample, this clonotype turned up many times. The gene calls are TRBV5-1 and TRBJ2-3; tentative D call: TRBD2 (5 bases). Germline V lookup: CDR1 SGHRS, CDR2 YFSETQ. The V and J ends lost 4 bases and 2 bases respectively, with 11 bases between them. This CDR3 is built from 14 residues. Written as DNA, the CDR3 is TGCGCCAGCAGCCCGGAGGACCCCACAGATACGCAGTATTTT. It encodes CASSPEDPTDTQYF. The whole variable domain, filled in from reference TRBV5-1 and TRBJ2-3, reads KAGVTQTPRYLIKTRGQQVTLSCSPISGHRSVSWYQQTPGQGLQFLFEYFSETQRNKGNFPGRFSGRQFSNSRSEMNVSTLELGDSALYLCASSPEDPTDTQYFGPGTRLTVL.

This clonotype was observed many times. J is TRBJ2-2 and V is TRBV10-2; D perhaps matches TRBD2 (5 bases). Germline-derived CDR1 and CDR2 are WSHSY and SAAADI. This CDR3 has 17 residues. Trimming shortened V by 10 bases and J by 4 bases, and 25 bases separated the two germline ends. CDR3 DNA: TGCGCCACCAAACAAAACGGAGCGCGGGTAATCACCGGGGAGCTGTTTTTT. Encoded protein: CATKQNGARVITGELFF.

This clonotype occurred many times. Here the CDR3 reads CASSANRQTGQNTEAFF. CDR3 bases: TGTGCCAGCAGTGCTAACCGCCAAACAGGTCAGAACACTGAAGCTTTCTTT. This chain joins TRBV6-1 and TRBJ1-1; D may be TRBD1 (5 bases). Germline loops: CDR1 MNHNS, CDR2 SASEGT. The V end was cut by 4 bases, the J end by 1 base, with 19 bases between. This CDR3 spans 17 amino acids.

The table lists this clonotype with many counts. V is TRBV5-1 and J is TRBJ1-1; D remains ambiguous. V was shortened by 0 bases and J by 1 base, with 10 bases between the two germline ends. From germline, CDR1 is SGHRS and CDR2 YFSETQ. There are 15 residues in the CDR3. The CDR3 DNA follows: TGCGCCAGCAGCTTGGCCGGTCGCCCGAACACTGAAGCTTTCTTT. This gives the protein CASSLAGRPNTEAFF.

The CDR3 region has the DNA TGTGCCAGTAGTATCCTCGGGACAGTGAGAATTAACTATGGCTACACCTTC. Translating it yields CASSILGTVRINYGYTF. The chain is built from TRBV19 and TRBJ1-2, with 7 bases identical to TRBD1. CDR1 is LNHDA, CDR2 SQIVND, per germline (reference sequence). Trimming took 3 bases from V and 1 from J; bases not matched to a gene: 11. CDR3 length equals 17 residues.

This clonotype occurred many times. The chain combines TRBV30 with TRBJ1-2, with D tentatively TRBD1 (5 bases). Deletions cut 4 bases from V and 11 bases from J, with 17 bases between. CDR1 is GTSNPN, CDR2 SVGIG, per germline (reference sequence). The CDR3 runs 12 residues. The CDR3 spells CAWTSGLKRYTF. DNA for the CDR3: TGTGCCTGGACATCGGGACTCAAGAGGTACACCTTC.

Notes on this clonotype: A single base is all that separates this from a far larger clone, so a read error is likely. The CDR3 sequence: CASSYTWARNTGELFF. CDR3 DNA sequence: TGTGCCAGCAGTTACACATGGGCTAGGAACACCGGGGAGCTGTTTTTT. The V gene is TRBV6-9, the J gene TRBJ2-2; D unresolved. CDR3 size: 16 residues. The V gene lost 3 bases and the J gene lost 1 base, with 12 bases spanning the gap. CDR1 is MNHGY, CDR2 SVAAGI, per germline.

Notes on this clonotype: No conserved phenylalanine or tryptophan ends this CDR3, so it is likely a read error. The chain couples TRBV5-1 to TRBJ1-1, with D possibly matching TRBD1 (5 bases). V was shortened by 4 bases and J by 11 bases, with 18 bases between the two germline ends. The CDR3 has 13 residues. CDR1 and CDR2 from the germline V gene are SGHRS and YFSETQ. The CDR3 reads CASSNQGNPFAFV. The CDR3 coding sequence is TGCGCCAGCAGCAACCAGGGAAACCCTTTTGCTTTCGTT.

This clonotype was found many times. V usage is TRBV12-3 or TRBV12-4 and J usage is TRBJ2-7; TRBD2 aligns across 8 bases. The CDR3 loop spans 14 amino acids. V lost 6 bases and J lost 3; bases outside the gene matches: 7. CDR3 amino acids: CASSLSGRYYEQYF. The CDR3 coding sequence is TGTGCCAGCAGCCTGAGCGGGAGATACTACGAGCAGTACTTC.

The table lists this clonotype with many counts. The chain joins TRBV11-2 to TRBJ2-3, with D perhaps TRBD1 or TRBD2 (6 bases each). The CDR3 consists of 13 residues. Germline V gives CDR1 SGHAT, CDR2 FQNNGV. V lost 5 bases and J 5 bases, leaving 11 bases between the germline ends. CDR3 amino acids: CASSPGAIDTQYF. The CDR3 DNA reads TGTGCCAGCAGCCCGGGGGCGATAGATACGCAGTATTTT.

Of note for this clonotype: It differs at one base from a far larger clone, so likely a read error. The CDR3 is CASQDPGLAGGLGADTQYF. CDR3 in DNA: TGTGCCAGCCAAGACCCGGGACTAGCGGGGGGACTTGGCGCAGATACGCAGTATTTT. This chain connects TRBV6-1 to TRBJ2-3; 15 bases match TRBD2. The CDR3 sequence is 19 residues long. The germline CDR1 and CDR2 sequences are MNHNS and SASEGT. V lost 8 bases to trimming and J lost 4 bases; unmatched junction nucleotides: 16.

About this clonotype: With a far larger clone one base away, a read error is the likely cause. Lacking the conserved final phenylalanine or tryptophan, this CDR3 likely reflects a read error. This chain joins TRBV6-4 and TRBJ2-5, with D possibly TRBD2 on 6 matching bases. This CDR3 contains 17 residues. Per germline, CDR1 MRHNA and CDR2 SNTAGT. Trimming removed 3 bases from V and 4 bases from J, with 21 bases in between. The DNA for the CDR3 is TGTGCCAGCAGTGAGGGAAGCAGGCGGGGTAGAGGAGAGACCCAGTACTTA. Translation gives CASSEGSRRGRGETQYL.

This clonotype was found a few times. This may come from a read error, since a much larger clone is one base off. This CDR3 is CASSLGVGTQYF. As DNA, the CDR3 is TGTGCCAGCAGCTTAGGGGTGGGTACGCAGTATTTT. The genes are TRBV7-9 and TRBJ2-3; no clear D. With 1 base removed from V and 8 bases from J, the gap between germline ends came to 7 bases. Germline loops: CDR1 SEHNR, CDR2 FQNEAQ (reference sequence). The CDR3 sequence is 12 residues long.

As concerns this clonotype: An end of the junction differs from the germline gene, which may be a read error. The rearrangement joins TRBV6-1 to TRBJ1-3; possible D gene TRBD1, 5 bases. The V gene's germline CDR1 is MNHNS and CDR2 SASEGT. The CDR3 is 17 residues long. As DNA, the CDR3 is TGTGCCATCAGTCAACTTCCCAGGGCCGGCTCTGGAAACACCATATATTTT. Residues: CAISQLPRAGSGNTIYF.

As to this clonotype: A read error is likely here: a far larger clone is one base away. The rearrangement uses TRBV6-2 or TRBV6-3 and TRBJ1-5, with D perhaps TRBD1 (5 bases). The CDR3 loop spans 15 amino acids. Per germline, CDR1 MNHEY and CDR2 SVGEGT. The CDR3 here is CASSPSGTVNQPKHF. CDR3 nucleotides: TGTGCCAGCAGCCCCTCCGGGACGGTCAATCAGCCCAAGCATTTT.

Details on this clonotype: The germline gene is not matched at one end of the junction; a read error may be the cause. The genes are TRBV20-1 and TRBJ2-2; D is perhaps TRBD2 (6 bases). Germline V gene data show CDR1 as DFQATT and CDR2 as SNEGSKA (reference sequence). This CDR3 has 18 residues. CDR3 sequence reads: CGARVAAGRAANTGELFF. CDR3 in DNA: TGCGGTGCTAGAGTAGCGGCAGGGCGTGCCGCGAACACCGGGGAGCTGTTTTTT.

This clonotype was seen repeatedly, ten times or more. The J gene is TRBJ1-1, the V gene TRBV20-1; D is unclear. The CDR3 runs 14 residues. Germline loops: CDR1 DFQATT, CDR2 SNEGSKA (reference sequence). Trimming took off 0 bases at V and 1 base at J, with 9 bases between the two ends. The CDR3 here is CSARDSYGNTEAFF. CDR3 bases: TGCAGTGCTAGAGATTCCTATGGGAACACTGAAGCTTTCTTT.

This clonotype was seen repeatedly, ten times or more. The gene calls are TRBV7-9 and TRBJ1-5; TRBD1 agrees at 7 bases. After removal of 1 base from V and 4 bases from J, the junction contained 4 bases not matched to a gene. CDR1 and CDR2 from the germline V gene are SEHNR and FQNEAQ (reference sequence). This CDR3 has 15 amino acids. CDR3 protein: CASSLGAGGNQPQHF. CDR3 in DNA: TGTGCCAGCAGCTTAGGGGCAGGGGGGAATCAGCCCCAGCATTTT.

The rearrangement joins TRBV18 to TRBJ1-1, with 7 bases that match TRBD1. CDR3 length equals 14 residues. CDR1 is KGHSH and CDR2 is LQKENI in the germline V gene. V lost 6 bases and J lost 1; bases outside the gene matches: 5. The CDR3 DNA follows: TGTGCCAGCTCCGAGGGGGCTGGGAACACTGAAGCTTTCTTT. Encoded protein: CASSEGAGNTEAFF.

This clonotype was seen many times. This chain links TRBV11-2 with TRBJ2-7; possible D gene TRBD2, 5 bases. The CDR3 length is 14 residues. Trimming removed 5 bases from V and 2 bases from J, with 13 bases in between. CDR1 SGHAT and CDR2 FQNNGV come from the germline V gene. CDR3 sequence: CASSGRGLAYEQYF. The CDR3 DNA is TGTGCCAGCAGCGGACGCGGGCTAGCCTACGAGCAGTACTTC.

As for this clonotype: A single base separates this from a much larger clone, so it may be a read error. V usage is TRBV6-2 or TRBV6-3 and J usage is TRBJ1-1, with D hard to call. Trimming shortened V by 7 bases and J by 3 bases, and 6 bases separated the two germline ends. Germline CDR1 and CDR2: MNHEY and SVGEGT. This CDR3 region has 11 residues. The CDR3 loop is CASIVDTEAFF. In DNA form, the CDR3 reads TGTGCCAGCATCGTGGACACTGAAGCTTTCTTT.

This clonotype showed up many times. The V call is TRBV20-1, the J call TRBJ2-3, with TRBD2 identical over 11 bases. Germline CDR1 and CDR2: DFQATT and SNEGSKA (reference sequence). V shed 6 bases, J shed 6 bases, and the junction held 14 bases outside the gene matches. The CDR3 runs 16 residues. CDR3 sequence (DNA): TGCAGTGCAACTGGGGAACTAGCGGGAGAGGTGGATACGCAGTATTTT. This codes for CSATGELAGEVDTQYF.

This clonotype showed up many times. The chain joins TRBV28 to TRBJ2-3, with D possibly being TRBD2 (6 bases). V was shortened by 8 bases and J by 7 bases, with 22 bases between the two germline ends. Germline assignment: CDR1 MDHEN and CDR2 SYDVKM. This CDR3 has 15 amino acids. This CDR3 is CASLEGGVGRYTQYF. The CDR3 DNA reads as TGTGCCAGCCTTGAGGGCGGGGTTGGAAGATATACGCAGTATTTT.

This clonotype was observed at least ten times. V gene TRBV6-5 combines with J gene TRBJ1-5; D is perhaps TRBD1 (6 bases). The CDR3 has 15 amino acids. V was trimmed by 4 bases and J by 6 bases, leaving 16 bases between them. CDR1 and CDR2 (germline): MNHEY, SVGAGI. This chain's CDR3 is CASSSGQIGSQPQHF. CDR3 bases: TGTGCCAGCAGTTCAGGACAGATAGGGAGTCAGCCCCAGCATTTT.

This clonotype was counted at least ten times. The chain has TRBV24-1 and TRBJ2-7, with a weak D call TRBD2 (7 bases). The CDR3 covers 14 residues. Trimming shortened V by 7 bases and J by 2 bases, and 14 bases separated the two germline ends. Germline-derived CDR1 and CDR2 are KGHDR and SFDVKD. In DNA form, the CDR3 reads TGTGCCACCAGGGGGGGGGCACCCCCCTACGAGCAGTACTTC. Translation: CATRGGAPPYEQYF.